The rows below give T cell receptor beta chains drawn from one sample of a study of CXCR3-negative and CXCR3-positive naive CD8 T cells. TCRdb re-called the 5' RACE reads and gives one entry per CDR3 protein, without DNA. In all, the sample yields 70,000 to 100,000 distinct CDR3 sequences. Sequencing was carried out using naive CXCR3- CD8+ T cells from blood. These receptors were obtained from a human donor in good health. Some clones in this sample may be carry-over from other donors' samples. Each CDR3 is given with its conserved first and last residue.

V gene	J gene	CDR3 protein
TRBV19	TRBJ2-2	CASSIWKGTNTGELFF
TRBV29-1	TRBJ2-7	CSVFTGGGIYEQYF
TRBV29-1	TRBJ2-7	CSVATGENEQYF
TRBV25-1	TRBJ1-2	CASSQGPAGYTF
TRBV20-1	TRBJ1-6	CSASILGHINSPLHF
TRBV29-1	TRBJ2-7	CSVEQGRDYEQYF
TRBV12-5	TRBJ2-3	CASRAAGTSGSGVADTQYF
TRBV2	TRBJ2-3	CASTYGTSGTDTQYF
TRBV29-1	TRBJ1-2	CSVAQEDRAYGYTF
TRBV5-1	TRBJ2-1	CASSLHETGRVNEQFF
TRBV10-3	TRBJ2-5	CAIRSWSQGLEETQYF
TRBV4-3	TRBJ2-7	CASSPGQFYEQYF
TRBV28	TRBJ1-3	CASSFVSSGNTIYF
TRBV13	TRBJ1-1	CASSLGLSPMNTEAFF